The rows below give T cell receptor beta chains drawn from one sample of a study of control samples from healthy donors and cancer patients. Libraries were prepared by immunoSEQ multiplex PCR; TCRdb keeps only in-frame clonotypes and omits some of them. The data show 150,000 to 200,000 clones, around 93% seen once. The sequenced sample consisted of blood. Receptors originate from a man aged 18 to 35 in good health. The CDR3 runs from the conserved cysteine through the conserved F or W.

CASSVVEGDEQYF	TRBV9	TRBJ2-7
CASSLSQENEKLFF	TRBV5-1	TRBJ1-4
CASSLSPSGYTF	TRBV12-3/TRBV12-4	TRBJ1-2
CASSQEGADSGANVLTF	TRBV4-2	TRBJ2-6
CASSPGQGATNEKLFF	TRBV21-1	TRBJ1-4
CASSFTGDTEAFF	TRBV7-9	TRBJ1-1
CASSALPGDTQYF	TRBV25-1	TRBJ2-3
CAIRPDREYNSPLHF	TRBV10-3	TRBJ1-6
CASSERVSSYNSPLHF	TRBV6-1	TRBJ1-6
CASTLPGSHNEQFF	TRBV21-1	TRBJ2-1
CASTPALGPDEQYF	TRBV10-1	TRBJ2-7
CASSEISGYNEQFF	TRBV5-1	TRBJ2-1
CASSEISGGTGNTIYF	TRBV2	TRBJ1-3
CASSAGASSYEQYF	TRBV2	TRBJ2-7
CSASSADTQYF	TRBV20-1	TRBJ2-3
CATSDLKEGYSQETQYF	TRBV24-1	TRBJ2-5
CASSAEFTDTQYF	TRBV9	TRBJ2-3
CASRGGLTVRSTDTQYF	TRBV2	TRBJ2-3
CASSSRGDGQPQHF	TRBV7-9	TRBJ1-5
CASTQDRDNEKLFF	TRBV2	TRBJ1-4
CAWRGQSNYGYTF	TRBV30	TRBJ1-2
CASAIAGGPYNEQFF	TRBV6-6	TRBJ2-1
CASSFNTGPTGELFF	TRBV7-6	TRBJ2-2
CASSLISGTGGVARREKLFF	TRBV19	TRBJ1-4
CASSRDRADTQYF	TRBV6-5	TRBJ2-3
CAAGRGMNTGELFF	TRBV10-2	TRBJ2-2